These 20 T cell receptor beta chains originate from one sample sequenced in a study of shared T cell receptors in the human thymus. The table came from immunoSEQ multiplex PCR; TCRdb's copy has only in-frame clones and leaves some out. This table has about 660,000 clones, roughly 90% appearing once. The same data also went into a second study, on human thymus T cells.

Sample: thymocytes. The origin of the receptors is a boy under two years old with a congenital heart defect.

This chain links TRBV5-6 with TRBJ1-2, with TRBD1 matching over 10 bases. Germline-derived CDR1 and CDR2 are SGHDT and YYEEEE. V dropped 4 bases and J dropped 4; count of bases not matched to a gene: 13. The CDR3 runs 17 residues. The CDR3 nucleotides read TGTGCCAGCAGCGGGACCCGGGACAGGGGTCCCCTCTATGGCTACACCTTC. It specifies CASSGTRDRGPLYGYTF.

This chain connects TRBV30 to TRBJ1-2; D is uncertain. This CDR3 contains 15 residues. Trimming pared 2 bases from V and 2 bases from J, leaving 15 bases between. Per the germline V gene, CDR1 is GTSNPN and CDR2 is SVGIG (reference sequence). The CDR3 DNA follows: TGTGCCTGGAGTCCCGGACGGGAACTAAACTATGGCTACACCTTC. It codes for CAWSPGRELNYGYTF.

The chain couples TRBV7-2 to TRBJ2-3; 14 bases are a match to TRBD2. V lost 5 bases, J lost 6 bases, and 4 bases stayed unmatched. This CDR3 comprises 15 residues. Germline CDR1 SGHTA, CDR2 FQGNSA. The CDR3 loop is CASSGTSGRVDTQYF. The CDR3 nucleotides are TGTGCCAGCAGCGGGACTAGCGGGAGAGTGGATACGCAGTATTTT.

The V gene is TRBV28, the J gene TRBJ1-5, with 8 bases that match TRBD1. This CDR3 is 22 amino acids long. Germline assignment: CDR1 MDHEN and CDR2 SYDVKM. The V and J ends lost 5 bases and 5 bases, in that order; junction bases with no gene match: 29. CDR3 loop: CASSPTGGRGGVGVPRDQPQHF. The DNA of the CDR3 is TGTGCCAGCAGTCCCACAGGGGGTCGGGGTGGGGTTGGAGTGCCGCGTGATCAGCCCCAGCATTTT.

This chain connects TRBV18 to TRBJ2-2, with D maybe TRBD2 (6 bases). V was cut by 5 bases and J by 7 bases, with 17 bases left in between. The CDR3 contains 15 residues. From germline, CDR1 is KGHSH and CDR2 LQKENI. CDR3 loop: CASSGPGTEGGELFF. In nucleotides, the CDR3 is TGTGCCAGCTCAGGCCCAGGGACGGAGGGCGGGGAGCTGTTTTTT.

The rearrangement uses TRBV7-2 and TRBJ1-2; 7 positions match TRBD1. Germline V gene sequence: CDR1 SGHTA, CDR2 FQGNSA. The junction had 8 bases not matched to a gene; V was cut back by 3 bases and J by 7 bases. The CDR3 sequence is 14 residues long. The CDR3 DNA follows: TGTGCCAGCAGCTTTTTTAAGGGGGCTATTGGCTACACCTTC. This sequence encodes CASSFFKGAIGYTF.

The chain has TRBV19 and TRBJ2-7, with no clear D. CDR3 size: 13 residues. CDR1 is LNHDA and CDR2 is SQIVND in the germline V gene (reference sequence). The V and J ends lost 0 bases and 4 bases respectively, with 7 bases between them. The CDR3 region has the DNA TGTGCCAGTAGTATAGACGGAGTATACGAGCAGTACTTC. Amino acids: CASSIDGVYEQYF.

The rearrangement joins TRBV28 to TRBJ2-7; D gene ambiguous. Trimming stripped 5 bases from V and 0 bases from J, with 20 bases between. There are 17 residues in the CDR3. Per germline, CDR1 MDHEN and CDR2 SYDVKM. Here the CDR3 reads CASSLLRSKRSSYEQYF. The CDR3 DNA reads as TGTGCCAGCAGTCTCCTTCGGTCGAAGCGCTCCTCCTACGAGCAGTACTTC.

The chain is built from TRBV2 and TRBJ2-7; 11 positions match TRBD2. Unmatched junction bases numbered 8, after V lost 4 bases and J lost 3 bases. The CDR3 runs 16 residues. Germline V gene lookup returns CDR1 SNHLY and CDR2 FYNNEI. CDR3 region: CASSGISGRARYEQYF. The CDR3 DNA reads TGTGCCAGCAGTGGGATTAGCGGGAGGGCCCGCTACGAGCAGTACTTC.

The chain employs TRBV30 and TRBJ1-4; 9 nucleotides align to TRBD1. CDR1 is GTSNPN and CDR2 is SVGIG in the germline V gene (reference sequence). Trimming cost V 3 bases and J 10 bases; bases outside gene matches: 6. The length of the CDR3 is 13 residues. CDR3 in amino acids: CAWRSDRGVKLFF. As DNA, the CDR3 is TGTGCCTGGAGGTCGGACAGGGGCGTAAAACTGTTTTTT.

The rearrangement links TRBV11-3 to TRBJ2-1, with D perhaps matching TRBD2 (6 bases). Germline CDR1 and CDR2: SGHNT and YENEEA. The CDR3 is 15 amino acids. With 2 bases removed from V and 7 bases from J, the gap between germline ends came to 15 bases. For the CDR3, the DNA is TGTGCCAGCAGCTTAAATGATTTTGGGGGGAATGAGCAGTTCTTC. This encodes CASSLNDFGGNEQFF.

The CDR3 protein is CAWSVRLAVVTGELFF. In DNA, the CDR3 is TGTGCCTGGAGTGTACGGCTAGCGGTGGTTACCGGGGAGCTGTTTTTT. The chain combines TRBV30 with TRBJ2-2; 7 bases are a match to TRBD2. V gave up 0 bases and J gave up 5 bases; unmatched junction bases: 9. This CDR3 has 16 residues. Germline lookup yields CDR1 GTSNPN and CDR2 SVGIG (reference sequence).

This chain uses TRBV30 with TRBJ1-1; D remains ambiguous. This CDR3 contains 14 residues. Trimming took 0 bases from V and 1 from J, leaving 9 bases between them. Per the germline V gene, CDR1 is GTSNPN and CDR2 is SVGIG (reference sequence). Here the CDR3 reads CAWSVMSGNTEAFF. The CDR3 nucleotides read TGTGCCTGGAGTGTTATGTCAGGGAACACTGAAGCTTTCTTT.

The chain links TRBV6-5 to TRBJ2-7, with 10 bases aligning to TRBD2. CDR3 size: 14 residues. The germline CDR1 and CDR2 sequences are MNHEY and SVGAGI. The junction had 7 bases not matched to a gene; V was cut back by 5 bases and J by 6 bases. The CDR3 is CASSNEAGGSEQYF. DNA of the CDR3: TGTGCCAGCAGTAACGAAGCGGGAGGGAGCGAGCAGTACTTC.

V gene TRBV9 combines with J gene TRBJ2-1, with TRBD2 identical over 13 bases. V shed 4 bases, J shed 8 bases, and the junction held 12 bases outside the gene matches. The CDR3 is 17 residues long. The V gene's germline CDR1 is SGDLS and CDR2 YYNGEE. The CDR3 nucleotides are TGTGCCAGCAGCCCCGGGACTAGCGGGACCCCCCACGATGAGCAGTTCTTC. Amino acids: CASSPGTSGTPHDEQFF.

The CDR3 region has the DNA TGTGCCGGCGGGACTTCCTACGAGCAGTACTTC. It yields the protein CAGGTSYEQYF. The chain carries TRBV10-3 and TRBJ2-7; a possible D gene is TRBD2 (6 bases). Per the germline V gene, CDR1 is ENHRY and CDR2 is SYGVKD. The CDR3 covers 11 residues. V lost 11 bases to trimming and J lost 1 base, with 9 bases between them.

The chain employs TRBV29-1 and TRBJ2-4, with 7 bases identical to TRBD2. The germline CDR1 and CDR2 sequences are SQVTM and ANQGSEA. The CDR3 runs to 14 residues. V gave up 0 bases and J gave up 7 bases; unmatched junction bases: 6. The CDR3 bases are TGCAGCGTTGAAGATTCTAGCGGAGATAACATTCAGTACTTC. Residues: CSVEDSSGDNIQYF.

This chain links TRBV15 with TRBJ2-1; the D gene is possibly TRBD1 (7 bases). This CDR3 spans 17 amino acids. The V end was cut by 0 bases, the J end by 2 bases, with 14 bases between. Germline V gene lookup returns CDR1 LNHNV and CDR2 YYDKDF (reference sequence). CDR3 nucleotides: TGTGCCACCAGCAGAGAAAGGGGGCGGGACACCTACAATGAGCAGTTCTTC. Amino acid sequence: CATSRERGRDTYNEQFF.

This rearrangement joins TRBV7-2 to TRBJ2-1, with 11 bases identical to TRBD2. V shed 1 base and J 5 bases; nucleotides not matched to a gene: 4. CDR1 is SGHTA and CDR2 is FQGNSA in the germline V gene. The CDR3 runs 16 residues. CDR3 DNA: TGTGCCAGCAGCTTAGTTCTAGCGGGAGGACACAATGAGCAGTTCTTC. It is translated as CASSLVLAGGHNEQFF.

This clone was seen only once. In DNA, the CDR3 is TGTGCCAGCAAACTGGGACAGTCTCCCCACTCTGGAAACACCATATATTTT. This translates into CASKLGQSPHSGNTIYF. V and J are TRBV2 and TRBJ1-3; 7 nucleotides match TRBD1. Germline V gene data show CDR1 as SNHLY and CDR2 as FYNNEI. This CDR3 comprises 17 residues. Trimming took 7 bases from V and 0 from J; bases not matched to a gene: 12.